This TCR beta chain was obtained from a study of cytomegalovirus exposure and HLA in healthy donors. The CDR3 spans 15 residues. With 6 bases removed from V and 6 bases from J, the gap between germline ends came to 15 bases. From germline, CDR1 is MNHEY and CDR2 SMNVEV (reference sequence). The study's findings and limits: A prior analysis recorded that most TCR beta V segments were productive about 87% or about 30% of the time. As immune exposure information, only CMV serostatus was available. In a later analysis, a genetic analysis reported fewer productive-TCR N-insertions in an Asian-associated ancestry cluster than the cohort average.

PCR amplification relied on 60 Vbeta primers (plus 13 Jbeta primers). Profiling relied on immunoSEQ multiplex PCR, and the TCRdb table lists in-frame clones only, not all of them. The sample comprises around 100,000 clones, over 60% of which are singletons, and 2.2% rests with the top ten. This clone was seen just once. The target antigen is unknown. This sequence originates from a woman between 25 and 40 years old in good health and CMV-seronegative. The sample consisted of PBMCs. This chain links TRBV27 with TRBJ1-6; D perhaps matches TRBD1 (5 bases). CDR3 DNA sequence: TGTGCCAGCAGCACTCAGGGTCGGTTTAATTCACCCCTCCACTTT. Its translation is CASSTQGRFNSPLHF.